This T cell receptor (beta chain) was captured in a study of prognosis after radiotherapy for stage I lung cancer. The genomic DNA TCR beta CDR3 region underwent two rounds of multiplex PCR. Every TRBV and TRBJ gene had its own specific primer in first-round PCR. TCRdb analysed the multiplex PCR reads with MiXCR anew, one entry per CDR3 protein. This table holds 25,000 to 30,000 distinct CDR3 sequences, about a third found once. The CDR3 sequence is 15 residues long. Germline CDR1 reads MDHEN; CDR2 reads SYDVKM. The V end lost 7 bases, the J end lost 4 bases, and 18 bases lay between the germline ends.

Material: PBMCs, obtained before or after stereotactic body radiation therapy (not recorded which). This chain links TRBV28 with TRBJ2-3; D is possibly TRBD2 (5 bases). The origin of this receptor is a donor aged 50 or older with non-small cell lung cancer. CDR3 in DNA: TGTGCCAGCAACATAGAGGGAGCATTCGCAGATACGCAGTATTTT. It yields the protein CASNIEGAFADTQYF.